Listed below are T cell receptor beta chains from one sample, sequenced in a study of kidney transplant recipient with SARS-CoV-2 infection. MiXCR was run by TCRdb on the reads, yielding one entry per CDR3 protein. Here the sample spans approximately 240,000 distinct CDR3 sequences, roughly 26% being singletons. Sequenced material: a blood sample, taken at baseline and between days 110 and 120 from a kidney transplant recipient. The receptors come from a male patient between 25 and 40 years old who had COVID-19 and was a kidney transplant recipient. Some T cells may have originated in the graft donor. Both conserved end residues are part of each CDR3. A D gene is named only where the DNA matches it firmly. Size values are once, few and many counts, or a class for expanded clones, and some rows have none.

j_call | clone_size | v_call | d_call | cdr3_aa | cdr3_nt
TRBJ2-7 | many | TRBV7-6 | NA | CASSLAGRRTFDEQYF | TGTGCCAGCAGCTTAGCCGGTCGTCGGACATTCGACGAGCAGTACTTC
TRBJ1-5 | many | TRBV10-2 | TRBD1 | CASSRTGSPSNQPQHF | TGCGCCAGCAGCCGGACAGGAAGTCCAAGCAATCAGCCCCAGCATTTT
TRBJ2-3 | many | TRBV11-2 | NA | CASSLVASGTDTQYF | TGTGCCAGCAGCTTAGTCGCGTCAGGCACAGATACGCAGTATTTT
TRBJ2-3 | NA | TRBV5-1 | NA | CASTPGDGADTQYF | TGCGCCAGCACCCCGGGGGATGGGGCAGATACGCAGTATTTT
TRBJ2-2 | many | TRBV3-1 | NA | CASSSIGPISGLTGELFF | TGTGCCAGCAGCAGCATCGGTCCCATTTCAGGCTTGACCGGGGAGCTGTTTTTT
TRBJ1-2 | NA | TRBV2 | NA | CASSLVCYRWKTYGYTF | TGTGCCAGCAGTTTGGTATGTTACCGATGGAAGACCTATGGCTACACCTTC
TRBJ1-2 | many | TRBV7-7 | NA | CASSVSRKCRKTYGYTF | TGTGCCAGCAGCGTAAGCCGTAAGTGCCGAAAGACCTATGGCTACACCTTC
TRBJ2-2 | many | TRBV5-1 | TRBD1 | CASSLRGQGAYGELFF | TGCGCCAGCAGCTTGAGGGGACAGGGGGCGTACGGGGAGCTGTTTTTT
TRBJ1-2 | many | TRBV12-5 | NA | CASGLYALQGKTYGYTF | TGTGCTAGTGGTCTCTACGCTTTGCAGGGAAAGACCTATGGCTACACCTTC
TRBJ2-3 | many | TRBV21-1 | NA | CASSSRLATVMQDTQYF | TGTGCCAGCAGCTCACGCTTAGCTACAGTCATGCAAGATACGCAGTATTTT
TRBJ1-2 | many | TRBV11-3 | NA | CASSFARDLGKTYGYTF | TGTGCCAGCAGCTTTGCCCGCGATCTCGGAAAGACCTATGGCTACACCTTC
TRBJ1-1 | many | TRBV7-3 | NA | CASSLRGQGNTEAFF | TGTGCCAGCAGCTTACGCGGGCAGGGGAACACTGAAGCTTTCTTT
TRBJ2-2 | NA | TRBV9 | NA | CASSVTGELGVGELFF | TGTGCCAGCAGCGTAACGGGAGAGTTGGGAGTCGGGGAGCTGTTTTTT
TRBJ1-6 | many | TRBV5-6 | NA | CASSRPHNSPLHF | TGTGCCAGCAGCCGTCCCCATAATTCACCCCTCCACTTT
TRBJ1-3 | many | TRBV15 | TRBD1 | CATSRDKGASGNTIYF | TGTGCCACCAGCAGGGACAAGGGGGCCTCTGGAAACACCATATATTTT
TRBJ1-5 | many | TRBV6-5 | NA | CASSYSRYQPQHF | TGTGCCAGCAGTTACTCGAGGTATCAGCCCCAGCATTTT
TRBJ1-2 | many | TRBV7-1 | NA | CASSHLPHEGKTYGYTF | TGTGCCAGCAGCCACCTACCTCACGAGGGAAAGACCTATGGCTACACCTTC
TRBJ1-2 | many | TRBV12-3/TRBV12-4 | NA | CASTPQRGGYTF | TGTGCCAGCACTCCCCAGAGGGGTGGCTACACCTTC
TRBJ1-2 | many | TRBV5-4 | NA | CASILSVPGKTYGYTF | TGTGCCAGCATATTAAGCGTACCAGGAAAGACCTATGGCTACACCTTC
TRBJ1-2 | many | TRBV19 | NA | CASSTPGARPGYTF | TGTGCCAGTAGTACTCCCGGCGCTAGACCGGGCTACACCTTC
TRBJ2-1 | NA | TRBV15 | NA | CATSSSPWDGPFLADRSYEQFF | TGTGCCACCAGCAGTTCCCCTTGGGACGGCCCTTTTTTAGCGGACCGTTCGTATGAGCAGTTCTTC
TRBJ2-7 | many | TRBV5-4 | NA | CASSRQMTSSYEQYF | TGTGCCAGCAGTCGACAGATGACTAGCTCCTACGAGCAGTACTTC
TRBJ1-5 | NA | TRBV20-1 | TRBD1 | CSASRGVEQPQHF | TGCAGTGCTAGCAGGGGGGTTGAACAGCCCCAGCATTTT
TRBJ1-2 | NA | TRBV5-4 | NA | CASSLGGDYGYIF | TGTGCCAGCAGCTTAGGCGGGGACTATGGCTACATCTTC
TRBJ2-2 | many | TRBV7-2 | NA | CASSPVGIGAGTGELFF | TGTGCCAGCAGCCCTGTGGGGATAGGGGCGGGCACCGGGGAGCTGTTTTTT
TRBJ2-2 | many | TRBV24-1 | TRBD2 | CATSDSGGLLGSTGELFF | TGTGCCACCAGTGATTCGGGGGGTCTATTAGGGTCCACCGGGGAGCTGTTTTTT